This T cell receptor (beta chain) was sequenced for a study of response to subunit inactivated influenza vaccine. TCRdb re-called the RT-PCR reads through MiXCR, storing one row per CDR3 protein. The table shows over 650,000 distinct CDR3 sequences, with approximately 17% occurring only once. This clonotype has just a few counts. The CDR3 loop spans 14 amino acids. Germline-derived CDR1 and CDR2 are SGHRS and YFSETQ. V was clipped by 6 bases and J by 4 bases; unmatched bases: 8. The material was PBMCs from blood, obtained about 5 days after vaccination. V usage is TRBV5-1 and J usage is TRBJ2-3; 7 bases fit TRBD1. This clonotype was sampled from a man in his fifties who received an inactivated influenza vaccine. CDR3 region: CASIRGGGADTQYF. The CDR3 DNA sequence: TGCGCCAGCATCAGAGGGGGCGGTGCAGATACGCAGTATTTT. The variable domain in full, with the rest retrieved from reference TRBV5-1 and TRBJ2-3, is KAGVTQTPRYLIKTRGQQVTLSCSPISGHRSVSWYQQTPGQGLQFLFEYFSETQRNKGNFPGRFSGRQFSNSRSEMNVSTLELGDSALYLCASIRGGGADTQYFGPGTRLTVL.